These T cell receptor beta chains were read from a single sample in a study of blood T cell repertoires in COVID-19. Profiling relied on immunoSEQ multiplex PCR, and the TCRdb table lists in-frame clones only, not all of them. The sample contains 200,000 to 250,000 clones, around nine tenths of which appear only once. Sequenced: peripheral blood. These receptors all come from a woman aged 55-69 years with acute or convalescent COVID-19. Each CDR3 is given with its conserved first and last residue. The order of the fields is J gene, V gene, D gene, clone size, CDR3 DNA, CDR3 protein. A D gene is named only where the DNA matches it firmly. Some rows mark clone size as missing; the rest say once, few, many or name a class of expanded clone.

TRBJ2-3	TRBV5-1	.	.	TGCGCCAGCAGCGGGCTCACAGATACGCAGTATTTT	CASSGLTDTQYF
TRBJ1-4	TRBV7-9	.	.	TGTGCCAGCAGCCCCCAACCAGTGGACAGTGAAAAACTGTTTTTT	CASSPQPVDSEKLFF
TRBJ2-7	TRBV29-1	TRBD1	few	TGCAGCGTTGATATAGGGACAGGGACTCGGGACGAGCAGTACTTC	CSVDIGTGTRDEQYF
TRBJ1-1	TRBV7-8	.	.	TGTGCCAGCAGCTTCTCTGGGGGGGTGAACACTGAAGCTTTCTTT	CASSFSGGVNTEAFF
TRBJ1-6	TRBV9	TRBD1	.	TGTGCCAGCGGCCGGGACAGGGTTCGCTCACCCCTCCACTTT	CASGRDRVRSPLHF
TRBJ1-2	TRBV7-3	TRBD1	.	TGTGCCAGCAGCCAGACGCCGGGACAGGGGAACTATGGCTACACCTTC	CASSQTPGQGNYGYTF
TRBJ1-6	TRBV3-1/TRBV3-2	TRBD1	.	TGTGCCAGCAGCGGGACAGATAATAATTCACCCCTCCACTTT	CASSGTDNNSPLHF
TRBJ1-4	TRBV6-6	.	.	TGTGCCAGCAGTCCCTCCCTTGTGGCTGCAACTAATGAAAAACTGTTTTTT	CASSPSLVAATNEKLFF
TRBJ1-2	TRBV7-6	.	.	TGTGCCAGCAGCGACGAGTCGGGTGTTTATGGCTACACCTTC	CASSDESGVYGYTF
TRBJ2-1	TRBV19	TRBD1	.	TGTGCCAGTAGTATAAGACAGGGGGCGAAGAATGAGCAGTTCTTC	CASSIRQGAKNEQFF
TRBJ2-7	TRBV6-1	.	.	TGTGCCAGCAGTGAATACCCCCAGGATCCTTACGAGCAGTACTTC	CASSEYPQDPYEQYF
TRBJ2-1	TRBV11-3	TRBD2	.	TGTGCCAGCAGCTCCTTAGCGGGGGAGCAGTTCTTC	CASSSLAGEQFF
TRBJ2-7	TRBV10-3	.	.	TGTGCCATCAGTAACAGTTACGAGCAGTACTTC	CAISNSYEQYF